This T cell receptor (beta chain) was retrieved from a study of identifying expanded T cells in peripheral blood. The method was immunoSEQ multiplex PCR; TCRdb's version includes in-frame clones alone and lacks a portion of them. The repertoire holds about 130,000 clones, with about 86% as singletons. V was trimmed by 6 bases and J by 10 bases, leaving 19 bases between them. This CDR3 spans 15 amino acids. Germline V gives CDR1 SGHTA, CDR2 FQGNSA. The specimen was blood. This chain connects TRBV7-2 to TRBJ1-6, with D tentatively TRBD1 (5 bases). This TCR came from a person aged 18 to 70 in good health. The CDR3 here is CASRLGGRVGSPLHF. The CDR3 coding sequence is TGTGCCAGCAGGTTGGGGGGACGAGTGGGATCACCCCTCCACTTT.